This TCR beta chain appears in the sequencing data of a study of OX40 agonist ivuxolimab in advanced cancers. As for the study in general: Participants averaged about 60 years of age (range 23 to 79) and were under 90% male. Study-level findings and limits: CD8+ T cells were the subset that, on average, had more expanded clones than CD4+.

This clone was counted only a few times. Its antigen remains unidentified. The germline gene is not matched at one end of the junction; a read error may be the cause. The table came from immunoSEQ multiplex PCR; TCRdb's copy has only in-frame clones and leaves some out. This repertoire shows about 24,000 clones, approximately 91% found once; its top ten account for 49%. Germline CDR1 and CDR2: SSHAT and FNYEAQ (reference sequence). CDR3 length: 13 residues. Autoimmune disease history or systemic immunosuppression meant exclusion. The material sequenced was CD4+ or CD8+ T cells sorted from blood, taken in a trial of the OX40 agonist ivuxolimab. This chain connects TRBV7-7 to TRBJ2-7; a possible D gene is TRBD2 (6 bases). This clonotype originated in an adult with an advanced solid tumor such as melanoma, head and neck, liver or kidney cancer. The CDR3 coding sequence is TGTGCTAGCAGCTTACGGGACTTCTACGAGCAGTACTTC. Its translation is CASSLRDFYEQYF.